A single sample is the source of the 11 T cell receptor beta chains below, sequenced in a study of T cells in Graves' hyperthyroidism and ophthalmopathy. Regions amplified from RNA transcripts were the TCR beta CDR3 regions. HTBI primers were the set used in a first-round RT-PCR of the TCR CDR3. Via MiXCR, TCRdb re-called the multiplex PCR reads, giving one row per CDR3 protein. The sample includes around 760,000 distinct CDR3 sequences, around a third seen only once; the top ten take around 31%. The sequenced material came from blood. These receptors originate from a woman aged 40 to 49 with Graves' hyperthyroidism.

This clonotype appeared a few times. This chain uses TRBV7-9 with TRBJ1-1; no clear D. CDR3 length: 13 amino acids. CDR1 and CDR2 (germline): SEHNR, FQNEAQ (reference sequence). Trimming removed 5 bases from V and 11 bases from J, with 18 bases in between. CDR3 nucleotide sequence: TGTGCCAGCAGCCGCCGAGGTCGGGGATCGGCTTTCTTT. This gives the protein CASSRRGRGSAFF.

Ten or more counts support this clonotype. The chain employs TRBV12-3 or TRBV12-4 and TRBJ1-1; D not resolved. The CDR3 is 14 amino acids. Trimming stripped 4 bases from V and 6 bases from J, with 15 bases between. The CDR3 here is CASSYEGGRAEAFF. CDR3 DNA sequence: TGTGCCAGCAGTTATGAGGGCGGGAGAGCTGAAGCTTTCTTT.

V gene TRBV5-4 combines with J gene TRBJ2-7; D gene uncertain. The CDR3 length is 13 residues. The germline CDR1 and CDR2 sequences are SGHNT and YYREEE (reference sequence). The V end was cut by 2 bases, the J end by 4 bases, with 10 bases between. This chain's CDR3 is CASSFGPIYEQYF. CDR3 DNA sequence: TGTGCCAGCAGCTTTGGACCGATTTACGAGCAGTACTTC. The complete variable domain, with remaining parts taken from reference TRBV5-4 and TRBJ2-7, reads ETGVTQSPTHLIKTRGQQVTLRCSSQSGHNTVSWYQQALGQGPQFIFQYYREEENGRGNFPPRFSGLQFPNYSSELNVNALELDDSALYLCASSFGPIYEQYFGPGTRLTVT.

This clonotype showed up many times. This sequence joins TRBV5-6 and TRBJ1-1; D uncertain. CDR3 length: 14 amino acids. Germline assignment: CDR1 SGHDT and CDR2 YYEEEE. Trimming pared 1 base from V and 2 bases from J, leaving 9 bases between. The CDR3 DNA reads as TGTGCCAGCAGCTTGTGGCACACAAACACTGAAGCTTTCTTT. This encodes CASSLWHTNTEAFF.

Worth noting for this clonotype: This CDR3 is missing its conserved last phenylalanine or tryptophan, likely due to a read error. The J gene is TRBJ1-2, the V gene TRBV14; a possible D gene is TRBD1 (5 bases). Germline loops: CDR1 SGHDN, CDR2 FVKESK. This CDR3 is built from 16 residues. The V and J ends lost 1 base and 6 bases respectively, with 18 bases between them. For the CDR3, the DNA is TGTGCCAGCAGCCAAGTTCGGTTAGTCACGGGGGATGGCTACACCCTC. This sequence encodes CASSQVRLVTGDGYTL.

The table lists this clonotype with many counts. V and J are TRBV7-8 and TRBJ1-2; D not certain. Germline assignment: CDR1 SGHVS and CDR2 FQNEAQ. This CDR3 region has 15 residues. Trimming pared 2 bases from V and 8 bases from J, leaving 18 bases between. The CDR3 region has the DNA TGTGCCAGCAGCTTAATCGGGCGGGCGTCTGGAGGCTACACCTTC. Amino acid sequence: CASSLIGRASGGYTF.

CDR3 in DNA: TGCAGTGCTAGAGTGGCCCTGACTAGCGGACCAGTCGGGGAGCAGTTCTTC. Its translation is CSARVALTSGPVGEQFF. V usage is TRBV20-1 and J usage is TRBJ2-1; TRBD2 agrees at 9 bases. Germline assignment: CDR1 DFQATT and CDR2 SNEGSKA (reference sequence). The CDR3 loop spans 17 amino acids. V gave up 1 base and J gave up 10 bases; unmatched junction bases: 17.

The sample holds many counts of this clonotype. The chain couples TRBV20-1 to TRBJ1-2; TRBD1 is a possible D gene (5 bases). Germline CDR1 is DFQATT and CDR2 is SNEGSKA (reference sequence). The CDR3 sequence is 13 residues long. The V end was cut by 1 base, the J end by 4 bases, with 10 bases between. Written as DNA, the CDR3 is TGCAGTGCTAGAGCGCAGGGCACCTATGGCTACACCTTC. Encoded protein: CSARAQGTYGYTF.

This clonotype showed up many times. The rearrangement joins TRBV20-1 to TRBJ2-2; 10 positions match TRBD2. The CDR3 is 16 residues long. V shed 5 bases, J shed 3 bases, and the junction held 9 bases outside the gene matches. The germline gives CDR1 DFQATT, CDR2 SNEGSKA (reference sequence). CDR3: CSALSWGLAHTGELFF. The CDR3 bases are TGCAGTGCTCTATCGTGGGGACTAGCGCACACCGGGGAGCTGTTTTTT.

The rearrangement links TRBV12-3 or TRBV12-4 to TRBJ2-1; no reliable D call. The length of the CDR3 is 15 residues. V was trimmed by 7 bases and J by 5 bases, leaving 18 bases between them. The CDR3 nucleotides read TGTGCCAGCACCTTCCCCTCGGCAGGTAACAATGAGCAGTTCTTC. This codes for CASTFPSAGNNEQFF.

The chain has TRBV6-5 and TRBJ2-7, with TRBD1 identical over 7 bases. CDR3 size: 17 residues. V lost 0 bases and J lost 0; bases outside the gene matches: 8. Germline CDR1 is MNHEY and CDR2 is SVGAGI. Here the CDR3 DNA reads TGTGCCAGCAGTTACTCGGCTGGGACAGCAAGCTCCTACGAGCAGTACTTC. This encodes CASSYSAGTASSYEQYF.